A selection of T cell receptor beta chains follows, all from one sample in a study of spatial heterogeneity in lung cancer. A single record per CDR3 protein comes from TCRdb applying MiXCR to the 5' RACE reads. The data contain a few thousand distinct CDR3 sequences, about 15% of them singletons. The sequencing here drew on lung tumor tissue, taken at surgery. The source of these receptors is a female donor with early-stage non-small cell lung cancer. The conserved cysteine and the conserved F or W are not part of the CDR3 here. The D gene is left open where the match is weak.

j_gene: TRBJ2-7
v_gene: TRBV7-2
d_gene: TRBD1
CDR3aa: ASSLVPGQGSYEQY

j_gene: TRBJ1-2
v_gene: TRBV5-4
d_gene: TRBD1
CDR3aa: ASSPALGQGGGYT

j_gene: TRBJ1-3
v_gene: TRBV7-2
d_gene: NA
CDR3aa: ASSLPPGDSGNTIY

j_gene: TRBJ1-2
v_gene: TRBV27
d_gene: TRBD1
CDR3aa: ASSLSRDRVGYT

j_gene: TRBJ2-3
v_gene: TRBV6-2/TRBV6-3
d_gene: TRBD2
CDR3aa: ASIAGLAGVYTDTQY

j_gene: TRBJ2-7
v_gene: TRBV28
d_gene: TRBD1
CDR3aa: ASSQPGTVLEQY

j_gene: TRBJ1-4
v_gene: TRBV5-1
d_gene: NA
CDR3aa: ASSLGTALNEKLF

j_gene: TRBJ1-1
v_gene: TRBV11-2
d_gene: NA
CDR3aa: ASSLLGTEAF

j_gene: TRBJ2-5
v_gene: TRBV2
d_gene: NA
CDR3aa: ASSARLGETQY

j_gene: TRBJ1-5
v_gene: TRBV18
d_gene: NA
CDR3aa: ASSPKQGQPQH

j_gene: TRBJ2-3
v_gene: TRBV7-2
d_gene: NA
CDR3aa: ASSLFKRGDTQY

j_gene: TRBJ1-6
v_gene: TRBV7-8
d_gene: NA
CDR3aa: ASSLNYVGKDSPLH

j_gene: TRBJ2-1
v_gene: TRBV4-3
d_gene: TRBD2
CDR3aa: ASSPSGVSGGNNEQF

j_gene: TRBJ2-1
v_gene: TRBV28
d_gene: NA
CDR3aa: ASSLHGGDNEQF

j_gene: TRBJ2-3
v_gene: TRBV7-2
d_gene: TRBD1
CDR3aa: ASAWGPNPGGNTDTQY

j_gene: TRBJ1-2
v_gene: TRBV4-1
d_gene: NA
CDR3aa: ASSQDSPVFYGYT

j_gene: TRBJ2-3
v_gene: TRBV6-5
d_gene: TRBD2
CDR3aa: ASSYRTSGGTDTQY

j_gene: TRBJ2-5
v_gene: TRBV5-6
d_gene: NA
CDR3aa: ASSLAWGRGEQETQY

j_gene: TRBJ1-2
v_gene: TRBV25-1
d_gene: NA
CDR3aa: ASSESRRYDGYT

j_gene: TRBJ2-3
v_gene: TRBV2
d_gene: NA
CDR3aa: ASGRPGRTDTQY

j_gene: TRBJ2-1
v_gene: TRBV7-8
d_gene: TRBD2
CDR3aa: ASRELAGASYNEQF

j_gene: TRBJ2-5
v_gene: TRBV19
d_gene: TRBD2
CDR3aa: ASSIPGSGDQETQY

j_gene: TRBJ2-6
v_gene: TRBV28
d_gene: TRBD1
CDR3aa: ASSLSGTGGFSGANVLT

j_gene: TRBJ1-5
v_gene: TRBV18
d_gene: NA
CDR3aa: ASSPRTTAEPQH

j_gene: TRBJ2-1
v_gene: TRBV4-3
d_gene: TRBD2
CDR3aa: ASSQVFRSGGMTYNEQF

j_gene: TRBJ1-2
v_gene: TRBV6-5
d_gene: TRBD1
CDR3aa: ASSPGGSGYGYT

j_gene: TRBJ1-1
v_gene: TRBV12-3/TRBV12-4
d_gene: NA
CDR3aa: ASKMQMNTEAF

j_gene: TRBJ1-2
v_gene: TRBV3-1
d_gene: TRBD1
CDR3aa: ASSLRRDRGVNYGYT

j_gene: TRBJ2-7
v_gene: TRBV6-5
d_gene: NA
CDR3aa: ASSYVDNQGEQY

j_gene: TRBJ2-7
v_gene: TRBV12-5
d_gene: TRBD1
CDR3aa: ASGRGQGAYEQY

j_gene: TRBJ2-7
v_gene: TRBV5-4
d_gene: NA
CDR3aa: ASSSRVGTWSYEQY

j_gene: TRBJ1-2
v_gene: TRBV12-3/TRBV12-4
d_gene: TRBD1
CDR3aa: ATWTGGMGYT

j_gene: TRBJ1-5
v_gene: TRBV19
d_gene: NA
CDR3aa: ASSTGGNQPQH

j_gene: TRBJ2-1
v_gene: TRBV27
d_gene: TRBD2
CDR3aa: ASSLSGGDDNEQF

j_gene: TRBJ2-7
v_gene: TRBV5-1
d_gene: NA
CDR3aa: ASSLDGDTYEQY

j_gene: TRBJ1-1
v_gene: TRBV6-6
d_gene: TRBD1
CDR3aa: ASSYRNKGANTEAF

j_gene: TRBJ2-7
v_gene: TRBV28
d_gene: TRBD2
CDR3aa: ASSLGGLAGGYEQY

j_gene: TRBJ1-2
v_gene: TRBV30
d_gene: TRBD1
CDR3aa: AWSAKTGGHGYT

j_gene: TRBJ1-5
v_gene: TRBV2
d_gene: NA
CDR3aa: ASSGGQGGNQPQH

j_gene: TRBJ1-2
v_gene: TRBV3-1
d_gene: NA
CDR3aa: ASSPSIEYGYT

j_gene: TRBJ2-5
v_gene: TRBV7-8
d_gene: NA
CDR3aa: ASSLVSKQETQY

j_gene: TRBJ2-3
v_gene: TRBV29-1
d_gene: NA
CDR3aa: SVENGGADTQY

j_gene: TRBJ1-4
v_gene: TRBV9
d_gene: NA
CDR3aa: ASSVGAALGSNEKLF

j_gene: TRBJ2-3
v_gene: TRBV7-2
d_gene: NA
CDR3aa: ASSLAGWRADTQY

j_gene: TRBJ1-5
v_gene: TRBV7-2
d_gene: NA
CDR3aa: ASSSYSGQPQH

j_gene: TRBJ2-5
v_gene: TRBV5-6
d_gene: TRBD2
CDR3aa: ASSLAPAGGRETQY

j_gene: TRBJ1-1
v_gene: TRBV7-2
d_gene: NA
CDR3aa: ASSRSRNTEAF

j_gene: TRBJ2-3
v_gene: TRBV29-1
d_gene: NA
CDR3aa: SVSSGGTDTQY

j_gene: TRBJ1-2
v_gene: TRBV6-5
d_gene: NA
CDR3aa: ASTKWDGSNYGYT

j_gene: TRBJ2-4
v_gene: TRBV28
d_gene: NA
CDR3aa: ASSPNFRTPKNIQY

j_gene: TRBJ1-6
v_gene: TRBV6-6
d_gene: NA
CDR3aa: ASSSDRVNSPLH

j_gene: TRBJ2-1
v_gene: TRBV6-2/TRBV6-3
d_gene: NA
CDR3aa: ASSYFLARNEQF